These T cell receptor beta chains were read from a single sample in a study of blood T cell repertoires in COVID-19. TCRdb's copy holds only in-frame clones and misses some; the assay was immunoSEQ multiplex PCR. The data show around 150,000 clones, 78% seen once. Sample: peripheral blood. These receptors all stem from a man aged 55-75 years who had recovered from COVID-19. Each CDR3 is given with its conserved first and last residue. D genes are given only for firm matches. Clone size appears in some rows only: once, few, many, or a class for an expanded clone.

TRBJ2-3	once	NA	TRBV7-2	CASSLVMWGPTDTQYF	TGTGCCAGCAGCTTAGTTATGTGGGGGCCCACAGATACGCAGTATTTT
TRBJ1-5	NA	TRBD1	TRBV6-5	CASRLTGDYQPQHF	TGTGCCAGCAGGCTTACAGGGGACTATCAGCCCCAGCATTTT
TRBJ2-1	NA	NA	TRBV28	CASSSRWGEVPHNEQFF	TGTGCCAGCAGTTCTCGGTGGGGCGAGGTTCCCCACAATGAGCAGTTCTTC
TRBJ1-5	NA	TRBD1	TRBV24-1	CATSDRGDQPQHF	TGTGCCACCAGCGACAGGGGGGATCAGCCCCAGCATTTT
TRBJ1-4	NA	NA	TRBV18	CASSLDRVATNEKLFF	TGTGCCAGCTCTCTTGACAGAGTTGCAACTAATGAAAAACTGTTTTTT
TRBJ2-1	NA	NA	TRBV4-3	CASSHGVAASSYNEQFF	TGCGCCAGCAGCCATGGGGTAGCGGCGAGCTCCTACAATGAGCAGTTCTTC
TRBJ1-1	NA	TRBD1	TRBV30	CAWCQQGPRNTEAFF	TGTGCCTGGTGTCAACAGGGGCCTAGGAACACTGAAGCTTTCTTT
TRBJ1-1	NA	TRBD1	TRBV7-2	CASRRQGLAEAFF	TGTGCCAGCAGGAGACAGGGGTTAGCTGAAGCTTTCTTT
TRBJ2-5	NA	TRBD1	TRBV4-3	CASSQETGARTQYF	TGCGCCAGCAGCCAGGAAACAGGGGCCCGGACCCAGTACTTC
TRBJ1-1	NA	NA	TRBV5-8	CASSLESPAGAFF	TGTGCCAGCAGCTTGGAGAGCCCGGCGGGAGCTTTCTTT
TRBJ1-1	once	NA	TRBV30	CAWTSLVGEAFF	TGTGCCTGGACTAGCCTTGTAGGTGAAGCTTTCTTT
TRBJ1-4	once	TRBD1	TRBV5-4	CASSDRGRNEKLFF	TGTGCCAGCTCGGACAGGGGGCGTAATGAAAAACTGTTTTTT
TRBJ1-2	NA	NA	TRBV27	CASSSSSNHGYTF	TGTGCCAGCAGTTCTTCATCTAACCATGGCTACACCTTC
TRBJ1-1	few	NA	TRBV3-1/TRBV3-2	CASSQELIAFF	TGTGCCAGCAGCCAGGAACTAATAGCTTTCTTT
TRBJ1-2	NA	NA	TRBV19	CASKATGHEGYTF	TGTGCCAGTAAAGCCACGGGTCATGAGGGCTACACCTTC
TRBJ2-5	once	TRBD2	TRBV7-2	CASSLLRGREETQYF	TGTGCCAGCAGCCTCCTACGGGGGAGGGAAGAGACCCAGTACTTC
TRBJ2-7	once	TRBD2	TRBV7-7	CASSAGLAGGQDEQYF	TGTGCTAGCAGCGCCGGACTAGCGGGAGGGCAGGACGAGCAGTACTTC
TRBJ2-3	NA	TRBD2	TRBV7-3	CASGLLAGTSTDTQYF	TGTGCCAGCGGGCTACTAGCGGGGACTAGCACAGATACGCAGTATTTT
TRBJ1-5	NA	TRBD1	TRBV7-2	CASSLFADRDRQPQHF	TGTGCCAGCAGCCTATTCGCGGACAGGGACCGACAGCCCCAGCATTTT
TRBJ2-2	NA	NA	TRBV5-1	CASSQAGTAGTGELFF	TGCGCCAGCAGCCAGGCGGGAACGGCCGGAACCGGGGAGCTGTTTTTT
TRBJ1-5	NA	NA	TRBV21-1	CASSIRTGNNQPQHF	TGTGCCAGCAGCATCAGGACAGGGAACAATCAGCCCCAGCATTTT
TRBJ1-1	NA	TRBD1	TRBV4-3	CASSQEGTGANTEAFF	TGCGCCAGCAGCCAAGAGGGGACAGGGGCCAACACTGAAGCTTTCTTT
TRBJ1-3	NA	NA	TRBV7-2	CASSLVYGVGNTIYF	TGTGCCAGCAGCTTAGTATACGGGGTAGGAAACACCATATATTTT
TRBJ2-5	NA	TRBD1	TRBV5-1	CASSLGTGGETQYF	TGCGCCAGCAGCTTGGGGACAGGGGGAGAGACCCAGTACTTC
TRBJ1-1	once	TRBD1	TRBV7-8	CASSQGTGERAFF	TGTGCCAGCAGCCAAGGGACAGGGGAACGGGCTTTCTTT
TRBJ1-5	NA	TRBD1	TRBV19	CASSRDRVGNQPQHF	TGTGCCAGTAGCCGGGACAGGGTGGGCAATCAGCCCCAGCATTTT
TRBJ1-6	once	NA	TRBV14	CASSQEVQGSSPLHF	TGTGCCAGCAGCCAAGAAGTCCAGGGTAGCTCACCCCTCCACTTT
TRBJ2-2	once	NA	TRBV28	CASTLRGGELFF	TGTGCCAGCACCTTACGGGGGGGGGAGCTGTTTTTT
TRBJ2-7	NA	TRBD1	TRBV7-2	CASSLRQGYEQYF	TGTGCCAGCAGCCTGAGACAGGGCTACGAGCAGTACTTC
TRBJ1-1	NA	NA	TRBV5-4	CASSLAGIEAFF	TGTGCCAGCAGCTTGGCCGGGATTGAAGCTTTCTTT
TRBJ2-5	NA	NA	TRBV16	CASSPHRQALWTQYF	TGTGCCAGCAGCCCGCACCGGCAGGCCCTTTGGACCCAGTACTTC
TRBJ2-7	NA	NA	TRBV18	CASSPGKESYEQYF	TGTGCCAGCTCACCCGGGAAAGAGTCCTACGAGCAGTACTTC